The clone carrying this T cell receptor beta chain appeared a single time. Its antigen is still unknown. The sample comes from a study of shared clonotypes between healthy human individuals. On the study more broadly: Each donor contributed plates that comprised three CD4 naive, three CD4 memory, two CD8 naive and one CD8 memory.

Study findings and constraints: For naive CD4 cells, 4.5% to 6.5% of clonotypes were shared across a handful of donors. Among non-shared clonotypes, generation probabilities were lower than among those shared by all four donors.

Naive CD8 cells were CD45RO-negative, positively selected for CCR7, excluding terminally differentiated effector memory CD45RA+ cells. Original processing methods: Sequence data from immunoSEQ were junction-only and lacked quality scores; consequently, filtering differed. The assay was immunoSEQ multiplex PCR, and TCRdb's table has in-frame clones only and misses some. The V and J calls and clone size are taken from that table; D and trimming were inferred from the DNA. The data hold approximately 740,000 clones, with 85% to 95% observed a single time. The CDR3 contains 19 residues. Looked up from germline, CDR1 is SGHTS and CDR2 is YDEGEE. V was pared by 0 bases and J by 0 bases, with 4 bases of the junction left unmatched.

V gene TRBV5-8 combines with J gene TRBJ2-1; 15 positions match TRBD2. This TCR derives from a man aged 25-40 years in good health. The material sequenced was naive CD8+ T cells sorted from blood. CDR3 sequence: CASSLEGLAGGLSYNEQFF. In nucleotides, the CDR3 is TGTGCCAGCAGCTTGGAGGGACTAGCGGGAGGACTCTCCTACAATGAGCAGTTCTTC.